The 26 T cell receptor beta chains in this list originate from one sample, sequenced in a study of blood T cells in healthy people across ages. A J-beta primer mix and a sample-barcoded 5' primer were used in a second PCR of about 7 to 12 cycles. TCRdb passed the 5' RACE reads through MiXCR, listing each CDR3 protein once. The top ten hold roughly 13% of the sample, which has hundreds of thousands of distinct CDR3 sequences, approximately 49% seen once. The sequencing input was blood. The receptors come from a man aged 30 to 39 in good health.

This clonotype came up a few times. V and J are TRBV29-1 and TRBJ2-7; 8 bases fit TRBD2. There are 15 residues in the CDR3. Germline lookup yields CDR1 SQVTM and CDR2 ANQGSEA. With 5 bases clipped from V and 0 bases from J, the junction kept 9 bases outside the gene matches. CDR3: CSVNSGGGLSYEQYF. As DNA, the CDR3 is TGCAGCGTTAACTCGGGGGGGGGACTCTCCTACGAGCAGTACTTC.

This chain connects TRBV5-1 to TRBJ2-2, with TRBD1 identical over 9 bases. The CDR3 is 15 residues long. Germline V gives CDR1 SGHRS, CDR2 YFSETQ. V gave up 4 bases and J gave up 5 bases; unmatched junction bases: 6. Written as DNA, the CDR3 is TGCGCCAGCAGCCCCCCGGGACAGGGAACCGGGGAGCTGTTTTTT. Its protein is CASSPPGQGTGELFF.

This clonotype appeared a single time. The chain is built from TRBV6-2 or TRBV6-3 and TRBJ2-3; 10 bases match TRBD2. CDR3 length: 17 residues. Trimming at V came to 5 bases and at J to 4 bases, leaving 12 bases not matched to a gene. CDR1 is MNHEY, CDR2 SVGEGT, per germline. The CDR3 bases are TGTGCCAGCAGTGTCTCCAGCGAGCGGGGGGGAGCAGATACGCAGTATTTT. Amino acids: CASSVSSERGGADTQYF.

This clonotype came up a few times. The chain links TRBV4-1 to TRBJ1-1; TRBD1 matches at 8 bases. The CDR3 totals 18 residues. Germline V gives CDR1 MGHRA, CDR2 YSYEKL. Trimming removed 0 bases from V and 5 bases from J; junction bases left unmatched: 14. The CDR3 DNA reads TGCGCCAGCAGCCAAGACCCTAGACAGGGGAGCTGGGGTACTGAAGCTTTCTTT. Translated: CASSQDPRQGSWGTEAFF.

The rearrangement uses TRBV3-1 and TRBJ2-5; 8 bases map to TRBD2. The J call may be wrong; the DNA end is better matched by TRBJ2-7. This CDR3 is 15 amino acids long. Germline V gene sequence: CDR1 LGHDT, CDR2 YNNKEL (reference sequence). This CDR3 reads CASTDYPGTSAEQYF. The DNA for the CDR3 is TGTGCCAGCACCGATTATCCCGGGACTAGTGCCGAGCAGTACTTC.

This clonotype was detected only a few times. The V gene is TRBV3-1, the J gene TRBJ2-5; the D gene is possibly TRBD2 (7 bases). The end of the DNA fits TRBJ2-7 better, so the J call may be wrong. The CDR3 loop spans 15 amino acids. Per the germline V gene, CDR1 is LGHDT and CDR2 is YNNKEL (reference sequence). CDR3 nucleotides: TGTGCCAGCAGCCCCCGGGGGGCCAAGTTATACGAGCAGTACTTC. Translation: CASSPRGAKLYEQYF.

This clonotype appeared a few times. The CDR3 spells CSVSLARETQYF. The CDR3 nucleotides are TGCAGCGTTTCTCTAGCCCGGGAGACCCAGTACTTC. The chain links TRBV29-1 to TRBJ2-5, with TRBD2 as a possible D gene (5 bases). This CDR3 contains 12 residues. The germline V and J ends were trimmed by 5 bases and 5 bases, with 12 bases remaining between them. Per the germline V gene, CDR1 is SQVTM and CDR2 is ANQGSEA.

The V gene is TRBV20-1, the J gene TRBJ2-4; possible D gene TRBD1, 6 bases. The J call may be faulty, since TRBJ2-7 better matches the DNA end. The germline CDR1 and CDR2 sequences are DFQATT and SNEGSKA (reference sequence). The CDR3 runs 14 residues. CDR3 bases: TGCAGTGCCGGATCGGACAGAAGGGACTACGAGCAGTACTTC. Its protein is CSAGSDRRDYEQYF.

The genes are TRBV6-5 and TRBJ2-7; tentative D call: TRBD1 (5 bases). Looked up from germline, CDR1 is MNHEY and CDR2 is SVGAGI. The CDR3 spans 16 residues. Trimming took 2 bases from V and 0 from J, leaving 14 bases between them. This CDR3 reads CASSYLQGRSSYEQYF. The DNA of the CDR3 is TGTGCCAGCAGTTACCTCCAGGGCCGGAGCTCCTACGAGCAGTACTTC.

The gene calls are TRBV7-9 and TRBJ2-1; TRBD1 or TRBD2 may be the D gene (5 bases each). The CDR3 has 16 residues. Germline V gives CDR1 SEHNR, CDR2 FQNEAQ (reference sequence). V lost 1 base, J lost 7 bases, and 17 bases lay in between. For the CDR3, the DNA is TGTGCCAGCAGCTTAGGGTACCGGGGCCTCCTGAATGAGCAGTTCTTC. Translation: CASSLGYRGLLNEQFF.

This chain uses TRBV29-1 with TRBJ2-1; D possibly corresponds to TRBD2 (6 bases). Per germline, CDR1 SQVTM and CDR2 ANQGSEA. Trimming removed 2 bases at V and 6 bases at J, with 11 bases between. The CDR3 loop spans 13 amino acids. This chain's CDR3 is CSVEIRRGNEQFF. The CDR3 DNA is TGCAGCGTTGAAATAAGGAGGGGCAATGAGCAGTTCTTC.

V usage is TRBV6-1 and J usage is TRBJ2-4, with 8 nucleotides matching TRBD1. The CDR3 totals 15 residues. V shed 7 bases and J 9 bases; nucleotides not matched to a gene: 14. Germline CDR1 and CDR2: MNHNS and SASEGT. CDR3 sequence reads: CASKSDQGAQSIQYF. The CDR3 nucleotides read TGTGCCAGCAAATCCGATCAGGGGGCGCAGAGCATTCAGTACTTC.

The chain joins TRBV10-3 to TRBJ1-4, with D tentatively TRBD1 (5 bases). Germline values: CDR1 ENHRY, CDR2 SYGVKD. The CDR3 runs 17 residues. Trimming took off 3 bases at V and 0 bases at J, with 14 bases between the two ends. The chain's CDR3 is CAISDPETAATNEKLFF. The CDR3 bases are TGTGCCATCAGTGATCCTGAGACAGCTGCAACTAATGAAAAACTGTTTTTT.

This clonotype was picked up a small number of times. The rearrangement uses TRBV6-4 and TRBJ2-7; no clear D. Germline CDR1 is MRHNA and CDR2 is SNTAGT. The CDR3 sequence is 11 residues long. With 7 bases removed from V and 3 bases from J, the gap between germline ends came to 7 bases. The CDR3 sequence is CASIGNYEQYF. The CDR3 nucleotides read TGTGCCAGCATAGGAAACTACGAGCAGTACTTC.

The chain employs TRBV4-1 and TRBJ2-7; tentatively, D is TRBD2 (5 bases). The CDR3 length is 14 residues. Germline CDR1 is MGHRA and CDR2 is YSYEKL. V was clipped by 3 bases and J by 0 bases, with 9 bases between them. The CDR3 here is CASSHRAGSYEQYF. The CDR3 region has the DNA TGCGCCAGCAGCCACCGTGCGGGCTCCTACGAGCAGTACTTC.

This clonotype was seen more than once but under ten times. This chain connects TRBV4-3 to TRBJ1-6; 7 bases are shared with TRBD1. The CDR3 covers 18 residues. The ends lost 3 bases at V and 0 bases at J; junction bases unmatched: 8. Germline CDR1 is LGHNA and CDR2 is YSLEER. CDR3 DNA sequence: TGCGCCAGCAGCCAGAGCCCGGGACAGAGCTCCTATAATTCACCCCTCCACTTT. This sequence encodes CASSQSPGQSSYNSPLHF.

This clonotype was recorded once. The chain employs TRBV7-9 and TRBJ2-1; 10 bases map to TRBD1. J gave up 9 bases and V 1 base, and 3 bases lay outside the gene matches. The length of the CDR3 is 14 residues. Germline V CDR1 and CDR2: SEHNR, FQNEAQ (reference sequence). The CDR3 sequence is CASSLGTGGGEQFF. The DNA of the CDR3 is TGTGCCAGCAGCTTAGGGACAGGGGGGGGTGAGCAGTTCTTC.

This clonotype was picked up a small number of times. V usage is TRBV9 and J usage is TRBJ2-5; D is possibly TRBD2 (6 bases). V was clipped by 1 base and J by 4 bases, with 11 bases between them. Germline V gives CDR1 SGDLS, CDR2 YYNGEE. The CDR3 loop spans 14 amino acids. CDR3 protein: CASSVTSTGETQYF. Written as DNA, the CDR3 is TGTGCCAGCAGCGTAACTAGCACCGGAGAGACCCAGTACTTC. The whole variable domain, remainder taken from reference TRBV9 and TRBJ2-5, is DSGVTQTPKHLITATGQRVTLRCSPRSGDLSVYWYQQSLDQGLQFLIQYYNGEERAKGNILERFSAQQFPDLHSELNLSSLELGDSALYFCASSVTSTGETQYFGPGTRLLVL.

The CDR3 DNA is TGTGCCAGCAGCCAATCCGGGACCTACTACGAGCAGTACTTC. It codes for CASSQSGTYYEQYF. The chain links TRBV7-9 to TRBJ2-7; TRBD1 or TRBD2 may be the D gene (5 bases each). The CDR3 has 14 amino acids. V was trimmed by 5 bases and J by 3 bases, leaving 14 bases between them. Germline CDR1 and CDR2: SEHNR and FQNEAQ (reference sequence).

This clonotype was seen more than once but under ten times. The chain has TRBV2 and TRBJ2-3; 9 nucleotides agree with TRBD1. Germline V gene sequence: CDR1 SNHLY, CDR2 FYNNEI. V dropped 6 bases and J dropped 6; count of bases not matched to a gene: 10. This CDR3 is built from 15 residues. CDR3 region: CASRGQGRIFDTQYF. CDR3 nucleotide sequence: TGTGCCAGCAGGGGACAGGGCAGAATCTTTGATACGCAGTATTTT.

This clonotype was counted only a few times. The chain employs TRBV20-1 and TRBJ2-3; 7 positions agree with TRBD2. This CDR3 region has 13 residues. J gave up 3 bases and V 5 bases, and 5 bases lay outside the gene matches. Germline CDR1 and CDR2: DFQATT and SNEGSKA (reference sequence). In DNA form, the CDR3 reads TGCAGTGCTGAGTGGGAGGGAACAGATACGCAGTATTTT. Translation gives CSAEWEGTDTQYF.

This clonotype was detected ten times or more. The CDR3 bases are TGTGCCAGCTCCAACCGGGACACCAGCTACGAGCAGTACTTC. Protein sequence: CASSNRDTSYEQYF. V usage is TRBV12-3 or TRBV12-4 and J usage is TRBJ2-7, with a tentative D call TRBD1 (6 bases). This CDR3 region has 14 residues. Trimming cost V 8 bases and J 3 bases, with 17 bases left between them.

This chain links TRBV28 with TRBJ2-4, with D uncertain. The germline CDR1 and CDR2 sequences are MDHEN and SYDVKM. V was trimmed by 5 bases and J by 0 bases, leaving 11 bases between them. The CDR3 consists of 15 residues. CDR3 protein: CASSTFRLAKNIQYF. Written as DNA, the CDR3 is TGTGCCAGCAGTACCTTCCGGCTAGCCAAAAACATTCAGTACTTC.

The rearrangement uses TRBV6-1 and TRBJ1-6, with D hard to call. CDR1 MNHNS and CDR2 SASEGT come from the germline V gene. Trimming cost V 4 bases and J 3 bases, with 7 bases left between them. This CDR3 has 14 residues. Written as DNA, the CDR3 is TGTGCCAGCAGTGTAGAGCTCTATAATTCACCCCTCCACTTT. This codes for CASSVELYNSPLHF.

There are a few counts of this clonotype. This rearrangement joins TRBV7-9 to TRBJ1-2, with TRBD1 matching over 11 bases. The ends lost 5 bases at V and 8 bases at J; junction bases unmatched: 7. The CDR3 spans 14 residues. Germline V CDR1 and CDR2: SEHNR, FQNEAQ (reference sequence). The CDR3 reads CASSAGQGAFGYTF. For the CDR3, the DNA is TGTGCCAGCAGCGCCGGACAGGGGGCTTTCGGCTACACCTTC.

This clonotype was seen at least ten times. The chain is built from TRBV11-3 and TRBJ2-1; possibly TRBD1 for D (6 bases). The CDR3 is made up of 16 amino acids. V was shortened by 5 bases and J by 0 bases, with 14 bases between the two germline ends. Germline CDR1 is SGHNT and CDR2 is YENEEA. CDR3 amino acids: CASSPFTGSSYNEQFF. The CDR3, as DNA: TGTGCCAGCAGCCCCTTTACAGGGAGCTCCTACAATGAGCAGTTCTTC.